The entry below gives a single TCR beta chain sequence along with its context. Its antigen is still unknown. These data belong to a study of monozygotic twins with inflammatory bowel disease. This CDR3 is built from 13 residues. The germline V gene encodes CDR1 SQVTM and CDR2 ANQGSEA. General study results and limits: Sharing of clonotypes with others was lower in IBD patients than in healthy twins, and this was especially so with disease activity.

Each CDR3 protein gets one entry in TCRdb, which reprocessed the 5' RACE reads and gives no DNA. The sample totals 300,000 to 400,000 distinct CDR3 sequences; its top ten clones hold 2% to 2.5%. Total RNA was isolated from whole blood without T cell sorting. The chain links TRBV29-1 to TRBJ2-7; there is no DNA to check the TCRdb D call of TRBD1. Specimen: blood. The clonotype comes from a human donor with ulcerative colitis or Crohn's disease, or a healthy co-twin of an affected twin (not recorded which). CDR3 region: CSFRRDREFKQYF.